One T cell receptor (beta chain) is described in this entry. The record originates from a study of blood T cell repertoires in COVID-19. CDR3 size: 18 residues. Trimming removed 3 bases at V and 2 bases at J, with 17 bases between. The germline V gene encodes CDR1 SGHDN and CDR2 FVKESK. In the authors' methods: Reference gene primer amplification yielded estimated nucleated cell counts. Repertoires were generated with immunoSEQ multiplex PCR, while TCRdb's copy carries only in-frame clones and drops some. For V, J and clone size, that table is used; D and trimming come from the DNA. Here the sample spans approximately 330,000 clones, roughly 89% being singletons.

The sequence was collected from a man aged 25 to 40 with COVID-19, enrolled during active disease. The genes are TRBV14 and TRBJ2-6; D not resolved. The sequencing input was peripheral blood. The CDR3 loop reads CASSHLPPGMAGANVLTF. The CDR3 DNA reads as TGTGCCAGCAGCCACTTACCCCCGGGTATGGCTGGGGCCAACGTCCTGACTTTC.